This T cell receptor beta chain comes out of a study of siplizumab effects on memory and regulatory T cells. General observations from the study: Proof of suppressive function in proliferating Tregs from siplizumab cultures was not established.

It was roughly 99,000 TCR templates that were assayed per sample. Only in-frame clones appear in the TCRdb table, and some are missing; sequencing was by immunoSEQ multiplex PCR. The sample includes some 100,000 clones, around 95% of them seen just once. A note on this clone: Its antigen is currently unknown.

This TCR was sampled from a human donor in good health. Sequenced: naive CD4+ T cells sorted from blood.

DNA for the CDR3: TGCGCCAGCAGCTCAGATTACGAGCAGTACTTC. It codes for CASSSDYEQYF. The chain couples TRBV5-1 to TRBJ2-7; the D is unclear. Looked up from germline, CDR1 is SGHRS and CDR2 is YFSETQ. CDR3 size: 11 residues. Trimming removed 3 bases from V and 4 bases from J, with 5 bases in between.